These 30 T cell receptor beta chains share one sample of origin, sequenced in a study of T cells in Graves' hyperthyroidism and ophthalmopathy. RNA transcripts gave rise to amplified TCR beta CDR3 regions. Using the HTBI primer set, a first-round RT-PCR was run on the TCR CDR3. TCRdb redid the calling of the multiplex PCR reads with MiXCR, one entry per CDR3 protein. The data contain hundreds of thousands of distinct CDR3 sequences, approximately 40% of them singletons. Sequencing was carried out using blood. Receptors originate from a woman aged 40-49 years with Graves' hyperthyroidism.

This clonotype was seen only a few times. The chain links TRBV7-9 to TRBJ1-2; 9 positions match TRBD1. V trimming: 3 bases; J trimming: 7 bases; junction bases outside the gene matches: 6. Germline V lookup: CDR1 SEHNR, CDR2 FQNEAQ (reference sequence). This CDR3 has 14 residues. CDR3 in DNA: TGTGCCAGCAGCTTGGAGGGACAGGGCTCTGGCTACACCTTC. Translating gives CASSLEGQGSGYTF.

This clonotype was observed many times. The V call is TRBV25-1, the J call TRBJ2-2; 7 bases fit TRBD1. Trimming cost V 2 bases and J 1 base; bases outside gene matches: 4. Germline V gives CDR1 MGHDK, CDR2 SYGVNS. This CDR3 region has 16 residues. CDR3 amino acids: CASSEEGTENTGELFF. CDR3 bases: TGTGCCAGCAGTGAAGAGGGGACAGAGAACACCGGGGAGCTGTTTTTT.

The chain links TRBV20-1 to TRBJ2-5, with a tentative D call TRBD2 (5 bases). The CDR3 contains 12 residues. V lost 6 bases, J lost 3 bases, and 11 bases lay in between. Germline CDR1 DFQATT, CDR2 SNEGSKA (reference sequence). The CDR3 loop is CSAHSGKETQYF. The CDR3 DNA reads TGCAGTGCCCACTCGGGGAAAGAGACCCAGTACTTC.

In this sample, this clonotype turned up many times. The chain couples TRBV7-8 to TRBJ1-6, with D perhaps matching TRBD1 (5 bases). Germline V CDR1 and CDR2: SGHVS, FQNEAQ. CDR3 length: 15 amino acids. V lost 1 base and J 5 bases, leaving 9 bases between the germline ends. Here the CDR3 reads CASSLGGHHNSPLHF. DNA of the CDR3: TGTGCCAGCAGCTTAGGCGGACACCATAATTCACCCCTCCACTTT.

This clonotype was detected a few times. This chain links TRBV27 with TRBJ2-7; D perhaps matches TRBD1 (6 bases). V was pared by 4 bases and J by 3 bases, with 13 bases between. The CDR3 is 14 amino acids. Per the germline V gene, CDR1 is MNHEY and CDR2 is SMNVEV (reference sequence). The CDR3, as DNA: TGTGCCAGCAGTTACCCGGGCAGGGGCTACGAGCAGTACTTC. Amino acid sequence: CASSYPGRGYEQYF.

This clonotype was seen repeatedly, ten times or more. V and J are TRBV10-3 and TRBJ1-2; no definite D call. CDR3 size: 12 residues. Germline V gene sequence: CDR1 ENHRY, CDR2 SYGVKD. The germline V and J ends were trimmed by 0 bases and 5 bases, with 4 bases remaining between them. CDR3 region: CAISESQYGYTF. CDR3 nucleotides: TGTGCCATCAGTGAGTCCCAGTATGGCTACACCTTC.

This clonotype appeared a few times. In DNA, the CDR3 is TGCGCCAGCAGTGAGTCCCGGGACAGGGAACGGAACGAGCAGTACTTC. This gives the protein CASSESRDRERNEQYF. The J gene is TRBJ2-7, the V gene TRBV10-2, with 9 nucleotides matching TRBD1. V was clipped by 0 bases and J by 5 bases; unmatched bases: 8. The CDR3 contains 16 residues. From germline, CDR1 is WSHSY and CDR2 SAAADI.

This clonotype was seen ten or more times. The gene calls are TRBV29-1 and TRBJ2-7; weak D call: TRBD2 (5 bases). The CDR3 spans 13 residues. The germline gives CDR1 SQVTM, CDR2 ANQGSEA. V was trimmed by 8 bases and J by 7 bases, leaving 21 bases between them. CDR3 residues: CSPDPFGGGEQYF. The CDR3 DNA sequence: TGCAGCCCCGACCCTTTTGGCGGCGGGGAGCAGTACTTC.

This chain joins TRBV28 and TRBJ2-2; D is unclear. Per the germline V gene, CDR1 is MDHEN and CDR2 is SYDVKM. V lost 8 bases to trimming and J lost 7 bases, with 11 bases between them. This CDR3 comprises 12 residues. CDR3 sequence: CASCQQDGELFF. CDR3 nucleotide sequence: TGTGCCAGCTGTCAGCAGGACGGGGAGCTGTTTTTT.

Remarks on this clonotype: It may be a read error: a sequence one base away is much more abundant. CDR3 protein: CAISGRTGDSYTF. CDR3 DNA: TGTGCCATCAGTGGTAGGACAGGGGATAGCTACACCTTC. The chain couples TRBV10-3 to TRBJ1-2; 9 nucleotides match TRBD1. Looked up from germline, CDR1 is ENHRY and CDR2 is SYGVKD. This CDR3 has 13 amino acids. The ends lost 4 bases at V and 9 bases at J; junction bases unmatched: 6.

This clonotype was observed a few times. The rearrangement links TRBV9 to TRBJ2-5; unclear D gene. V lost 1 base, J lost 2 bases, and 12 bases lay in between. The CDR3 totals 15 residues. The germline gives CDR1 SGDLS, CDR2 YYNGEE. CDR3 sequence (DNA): TGTGCCAGCAGCGTAAACCCAGATTCACAAGAGACCCAGTACTTC. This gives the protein CASSVNPDSQETQYF.

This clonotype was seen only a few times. The CDR3 bases are TGTGCCAGCAGCCCCTCAGGGAAGGGTCCTAGTTCACCCCTCCACTTT. It is translated as CASSPSGKGPSSPLHF. V is TRBV7-6 and J is TRBJ1-6, with D perhaps TRBD1 (5 bases). V dropped 5 bases and J dropped 9 bases, with 20 bases sitting between them. CDR1 and CDR2 (germline): SGHVS, FNYEAQ. CDR3 length equals 16 residues.

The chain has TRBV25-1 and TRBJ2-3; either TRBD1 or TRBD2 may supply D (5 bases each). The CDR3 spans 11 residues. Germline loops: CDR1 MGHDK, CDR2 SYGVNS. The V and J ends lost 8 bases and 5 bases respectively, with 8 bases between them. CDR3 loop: CASEGIDTQYF. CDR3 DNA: TGTGCCAGCGAGGGGATAGATACGCAGTATTTT.

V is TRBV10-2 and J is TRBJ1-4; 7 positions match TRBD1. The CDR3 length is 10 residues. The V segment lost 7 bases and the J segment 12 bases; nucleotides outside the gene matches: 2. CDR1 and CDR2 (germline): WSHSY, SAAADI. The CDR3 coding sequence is TGCGCCAGCACCCAGGGGGAACTGTTTTTT. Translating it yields CASTQGELFF.

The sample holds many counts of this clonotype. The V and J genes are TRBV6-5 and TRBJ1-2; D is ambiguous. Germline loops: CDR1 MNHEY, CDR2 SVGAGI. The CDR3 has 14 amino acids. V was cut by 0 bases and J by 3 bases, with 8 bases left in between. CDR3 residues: CASSYSYDDYGYTF. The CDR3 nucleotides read TGTGCCAGCAGTTACTCCTACGATGACTATGGCTACACCTTC.

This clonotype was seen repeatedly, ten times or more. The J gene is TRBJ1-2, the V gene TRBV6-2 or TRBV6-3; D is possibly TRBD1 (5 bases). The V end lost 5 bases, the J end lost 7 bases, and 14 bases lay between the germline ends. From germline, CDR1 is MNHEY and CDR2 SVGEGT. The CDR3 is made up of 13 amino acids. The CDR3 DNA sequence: TGTGCCAGCAGTCCAATGGAAGGGACTGGCTACACCTTC. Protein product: CASSPMEGTGYTF.

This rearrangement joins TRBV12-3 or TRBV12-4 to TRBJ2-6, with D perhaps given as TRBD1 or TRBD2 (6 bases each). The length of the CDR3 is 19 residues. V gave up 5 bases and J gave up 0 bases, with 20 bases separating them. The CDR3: CASSPGPGAGDSGANVLTF. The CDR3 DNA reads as TGTGCCAGCAGTCCGGGACCGGGGGCCGGCGACTCTGGGGCCAACGTCCTGACTTTC.

CDR3 DNA: TGCAGCAAAAGCGGGAGGGCCACTGAAGCTTTCTTT. Encoded protein: CSKSGRATEAFF. The chain employs TRBV20-1 and TRBJ1-1; no firm D call. The CDR3 length is 12 residues. Germline values: CDR1 DFQATT, CDR2 SNEGSKA (reference sequence).

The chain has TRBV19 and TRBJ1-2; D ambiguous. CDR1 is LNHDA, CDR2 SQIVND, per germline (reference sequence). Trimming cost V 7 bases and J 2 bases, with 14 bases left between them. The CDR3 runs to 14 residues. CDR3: CASTYRAGNYGYTF. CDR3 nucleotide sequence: TGTGCCAGTACCTATAGGGCCGGGAACTATGGCTACACCTTC.

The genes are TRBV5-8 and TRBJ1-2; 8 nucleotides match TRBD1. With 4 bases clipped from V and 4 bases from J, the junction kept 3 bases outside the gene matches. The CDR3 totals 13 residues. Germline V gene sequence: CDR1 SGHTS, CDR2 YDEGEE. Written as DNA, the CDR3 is TGTGCCAGCAGCCGGACAGGGATCTATGGCTACACCTTC. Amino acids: CASSRTGIYGYTF.

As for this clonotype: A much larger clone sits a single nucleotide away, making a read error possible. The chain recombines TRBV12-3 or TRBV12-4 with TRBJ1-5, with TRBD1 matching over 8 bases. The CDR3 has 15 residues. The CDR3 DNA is TGTGCCAGCAGTTCGCAGGGGGCAAGCAATCGGCCCCAGCATTTT. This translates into CASSSQGASNRPQHF.

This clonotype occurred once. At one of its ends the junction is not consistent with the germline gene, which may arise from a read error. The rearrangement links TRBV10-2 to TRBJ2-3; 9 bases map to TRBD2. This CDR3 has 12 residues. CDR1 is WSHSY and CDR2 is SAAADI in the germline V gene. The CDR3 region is CASIGGGAVWHF. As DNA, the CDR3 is TGCGCCAGCATTGGCGGGGGGGCCGTGTGGCATTTT.

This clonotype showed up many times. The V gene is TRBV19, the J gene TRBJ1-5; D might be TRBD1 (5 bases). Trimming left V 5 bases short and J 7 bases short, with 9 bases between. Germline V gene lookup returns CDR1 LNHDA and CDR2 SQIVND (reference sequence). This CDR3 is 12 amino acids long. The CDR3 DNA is TGTGCCAGTAGTTGGGGGATGCAGCCCCAGCATTTT. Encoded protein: CASSWGMQPQHF. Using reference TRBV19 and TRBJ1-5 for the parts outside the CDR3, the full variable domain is DGGITQSPKYLFRKEGQNVTLSCEQNLNHDAMYWYRQDPGQGLRLIYYSQIVNDFQKGDIAEGYSVSREKKESFPLTVTSAQKNPTAFYLCASSWGMQPQHFGDGTRLSIL.

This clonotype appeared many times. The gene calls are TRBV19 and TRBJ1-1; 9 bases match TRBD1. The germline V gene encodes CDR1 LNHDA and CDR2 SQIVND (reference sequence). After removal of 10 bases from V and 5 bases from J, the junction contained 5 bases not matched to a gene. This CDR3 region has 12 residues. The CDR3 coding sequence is TGTGCCACCCGGGACAGGGTAACTGAAGCTTTCTTT. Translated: CATRDRVTEAFF.

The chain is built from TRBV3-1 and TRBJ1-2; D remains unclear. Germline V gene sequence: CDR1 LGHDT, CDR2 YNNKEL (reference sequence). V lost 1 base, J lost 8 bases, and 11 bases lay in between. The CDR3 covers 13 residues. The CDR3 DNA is TGTGCCAGCAGCCAAGTTCTCCTGGCAGGCTACACCTTC. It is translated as CASSQVLLAGYTF.

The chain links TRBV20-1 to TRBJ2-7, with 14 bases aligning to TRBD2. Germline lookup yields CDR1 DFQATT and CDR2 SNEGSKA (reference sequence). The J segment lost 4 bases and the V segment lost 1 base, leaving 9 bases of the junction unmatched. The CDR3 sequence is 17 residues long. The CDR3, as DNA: TGCAGTGCTAGAGGGAGGGGACTAGCGGGAGAGCGATACGAGCAGTACTTC. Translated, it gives CSARGRGLAGERYEQYF.

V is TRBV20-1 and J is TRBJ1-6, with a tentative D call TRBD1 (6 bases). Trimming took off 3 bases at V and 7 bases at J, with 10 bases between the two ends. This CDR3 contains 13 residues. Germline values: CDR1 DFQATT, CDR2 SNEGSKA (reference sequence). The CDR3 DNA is TGCAGTGCTAGGATGGACAGAAATTCACCCCTCCACTTT. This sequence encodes CSARMDRNSPLHF.

CDR3 coding DNA: TGTGCCAGCAGCTTAGGCGGGACAGGGTTCCCCTACGAGCAGTACTTC. It encodes CASSLGGTGFPYEQYF. The rearrangement links TRBV7-2 to TRBJ2-7; 9 bases are a match to TRBD1. The CDR3 loop spans 16 amino acids. Germline V gene sequence: CDR1 SGHTA, CDR2 FQGNSA. V gave up 1 base and J gave up 2 bases; unmatched junction bases: 6. Looking up the rest from reference TRBV7-2 and TRBJ2-7 gives the full variable domain: GAGVSQSPSNKVTEKGKDVELRCDPISGHTALYWYRQSLGQGLEFLIYFQGNSAPDKSGLPSDRFSAERTGGSVSTLTIQRTQQEDSAVYLCASSLGGTGFPYEQYFGPGTRLTVT.

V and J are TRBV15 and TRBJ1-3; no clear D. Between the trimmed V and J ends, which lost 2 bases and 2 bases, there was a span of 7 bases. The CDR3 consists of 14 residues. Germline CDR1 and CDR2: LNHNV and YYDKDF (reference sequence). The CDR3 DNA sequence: TGTGCCACCAGCAGACAGGACGCTGGAAACACCATATATTTT. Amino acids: CATSRQDAGNTIYF.

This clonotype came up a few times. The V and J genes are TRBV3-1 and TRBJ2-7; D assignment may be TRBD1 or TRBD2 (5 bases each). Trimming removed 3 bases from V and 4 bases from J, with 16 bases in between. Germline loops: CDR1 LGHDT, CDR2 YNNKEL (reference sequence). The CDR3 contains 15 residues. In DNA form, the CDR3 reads TGTGCCAGCAGCCACGCGTCCGTGGGGGAATACGAGCAGTACTTC. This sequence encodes CASSHASVGEYEQYF.